The TCR beta chain described here comes from a study of T cell clonotyping in hematopoietic cell transplantation. In the study overall: Recipient samples before transplant were obtained post-cytoreduction. Notes on the study in general: Few recipient clonotypes overlapped donors; over 97% were de novo at given depth.

Libraries were prepared by immunoSEQ multiplex PCR; TCRdb keeps only in-frame clonotypes and omits some of them. The table lists about 69,000 clones, around 96% of them singletons, with about 1.8% in the top ten. V lost 2 bases, J lost 6 bases, and 9 bases lay in between. CDR1 and CDR2 (germline): MRHNA, SNTAGT. This CDR3 contains 13 residues. The time point denotes: recipient sample about 28 days before transplant, after cytoreduction. As concerns this clone: Its target is unknown.

The J gene is TRBJ2-3, the V gene TRBV6-4; D is unclear. The material was peripheral blood mononuclear cells, obtained before stem cell transplant. This clonotype was sampled from a woman in her forties or fifties with acute myeloid leukemia. Some clones in this sample may be carry-over from other donors' samples. The CDR3 DNA sequence: TGTGCCAGCAGTGACCATTATGGCGATACGCAGTATTTT. Residues: CASSDHYGDTQYF.